The next 24 T cell receptor beta chains were all read from a single sample in a study of breast tumors, draining lymph nodes, adjacent tissues. Using its own MiXCR run on the multiplex PCR reads, TCRdb lists one record per CDR3 protein. The sample has 21,000 or so distinct CDR3 sequences; approximately 40% are singletons. Sequenced sample: breast tumor tissue. The receptors derive from a female donor with breast cancer. Some clones in this sample may be carry-over from other donors' samples.

This clonotype was observed many times. The chain is built from TRBV7-6 and TRBJ1-3, with D possibly being TRBD1 (5 bases). The CDR3 is made up of 14 amino acids. V was shortened by 5 bases and J by 3 bases, with 11 bases between the two germline ends. Germline lookup yields CDR1 SGHVS and CDR2 FNYEAQ. DNA of the CDR3: TGTGCCAGCAGCCCCCAGGGATTTGGAAACACCATATATTTT. Translation: CASSPQGFGNTIYF. The full variable domain, its missing parts supplied by reference TRBV7-6 and TRBJ1-3, is GAGVSQSPRYKVTKRGQDVALRCDPISGHVSLYWYRQALGQGPEFLTYFNYEAQQDKSGLPNDRFSAERPEGSISTLTIQRTEQRDSAMYRCASSPQGFGNTIYFGEGSWLTVV.

This clonotype was counted many times. The chain uses TRBV6-5 and TRBJ2-2; tentative D call: TRBD1 (5 bases). CDR3 size: 17 residues. Germline assignment: CDR1 MNHEY and CDR2 SVGAGI. Trimming stripped 0 bases from V and 3 bases from J, with 14 bases between. CDR3: CASSYSMSPGYTGELFF. The CDR3 DNA reads as TGTGCCAGCAGTTACTCGATGTCTCCAGGGTACACCGGGGAGCTGTTTTTT.

At least ten counts were recorded for this clonotype. The rearrangement uses TRBV14 and TRBJ2-1; D perhaps matches TRBD1 (5 bases). This CDR3 spans 14 amino acids. Germline lookup yields CDR1 SGHDN and CDR2 FVKESK. V was shortened by 1 base and J by 6 bases, with 10 bases between the two germline ends. CDR3 DNA: TGTGCCAGCAGCCAAGTTTCCAGGGTCAATGAGCAGTTCTTC. Translated, it gives CASSQVSRVNEQFF. The full variable domain, completed using reference TRBV14 and TRBJ2-1, is EAGVTQFPSHSVIEKGQTVTLRCDPISGHDNLYWYRRVMGKEIKFLLHFVKESKQDESGMPNNRFLAERTGGTYSTLKVQPAELEDSGVYFCASSQVSRVNEQFFGPGTRLTVL.

Relative to its sample, this clonotype is medium-sized. The chain is built from TRBV20-1 and TRBJ2-3; 9 positions agree with TRBD2. The CDR3 runs to 17 residues. V lost 3 bases, J lost 5 bases, and 15 bases stayed unmatched. Germline CDR1 is DFQATT and CDR2 is SNEGSKA (reference sequence). The CDR3 bases are TGCAGTGCTAGGCCTACACTTGGCGGGGGGGCAGGAGATACGCAGTATTTT. Its translation is CSARPTLGGGAGDTQYF.

This chain links TRBV2 with TRBJ2-3; D is perhaps TRBD2 (5 bases). V shed 8 bases and J shed 2 bases, with 17 bases lying between them. The CDR3 is 15 amino acids. From germline, CDR1 is SNHLY and CDR2 FYNNEI. This CDR3 is CASRKDSFPTDTQYF. The CDR3 coding sequence is TGTGCCAGCCGAAAGGACTCTTTTCCCACAGATACGCAGTATTTT.

This clonotype has only a few counts. CDR3 sequence: CAISAANEQFF. The CDR3 nucleotides are TGTGCCATCAGTGCTGCAAATGAGCAGTTCTTC. The gene calls are TRBV10-3 and TRBJ2-1; D gene unclear. Germline CDR1 reads ENHRY; CDR2 reads SYGVKD. V lost 4 bases and J lost 7, with 5 bases in between. The CDR3 covers 11 residues.

By sample share, this clonotype is medium-sized (0.01 to 0.1%). One junction end disagrees with the germline gene, perhaps due to a read error. The chain carries TRBV30 and TRBJ2-3; D call uncertain. Germline V CDR1 and CDR2: GTSNPN, SVGIG (reference sequence). This CDR3 contains 14 residues. The CDR3 DNA follows: TGTGCCTGTAGTGTCTTAATGAGCACAGATACGCAGTATTTT. It codes for CACSVLMSTDTQYF.

Sample share makes this clonotype medium-sized. The chain combines TRBV20-1 with TRBJ2-5; weak D call: TRBD2 (6 bases). CDR1 and CDR2 (germline): DFQATT, SNEGSKA (reference sequence). With 5 bases removed from V and 4 bases from J, the gap between germline ends came to 11 bases. The CDR3 has 12 residues. The CDR3 spells CSAHGGVETQYF. CDR3 nucleotides: TGCAGTGCTCACGGAGGGGTAGAGACCCAGTACTTC.

This clonotype was found many times. One base away lies a much larger clone, so this may be a sequencing read error. The chain is built from TRBV20-1 and TRBJ1-2; D is uncertain. Germline-derived CDR1 and CDR2 are DFQATT and SNEGSKA (reference sequence). The CDR3 has 12 residues. The CDR3 protein is CSARDWPEGSTF. The CDR3 DNA sequence: TGCAGTGCTAGAGATTGGCCCGAGGGCTCCACCTTC.

In this sample, this clonotype turned up once. The rearrangement joins TRBV20-1 to TRBJ2-7; D is unclear. Germline CDR1 and CDR2: DFQATT and SNEGSKA (reference sequence). There are 11 residues in the CDR3. Trimming pared 6 bases from V and 6 bases from J, leaving 12 bases between. In DNA form, the CDR3 reads TGCAGTGCCTCACTACGTTTCGAGCAGTACTTC. It is translated as CSASLRFEQYF.

The rearrangement joins TRBV20-1 to TRBJ1-6; the match to TRBD1 covers 7 bases. The germline gives CDR1 DFQATT, CDR2 SNEGSKA (reference sequence). With 1 base clipped from V and 10 bases from J, the junction kept 10 bases outside the gene matches. This CDR3 has 15 amino acids. CDR3 protein: CSARVTGGGPSPLHF. The CDR3, as DNA: TGCAGTGCTAGAGTCACAGGAGGGGGCCCCTCACCCCTCCACTTT.

This clonotype appeared many times. This chain uses TRBV9 with TRBJ2-1, with 8 bases that match TRBD2. The CDR3 extends over 16 amino acids. Germline V CDR1 and CDR2: SGDLS, YYNGEE. V dropped 0 bases and J dropped 6; count of bases not matched to a gene: 8. The CDR3 DNA follows: TGTGCCAGCAGCGTAGCCTCACGGGGGGGTCCCAATGAGCAGTTCTTC. Translating it yields CASSVASRGGPNEQFF. Full variable domain (outside the CDR3, taken from reference TRBV9 and TRBJ2-1): DSGVTQTPKHLITATGQRVTLRCSPRSGDLSVYWYQQSLDQGLQFLIQYYNGEERAKGNILERFSAQQFPDLHSELNLSSLELGDSALYFCASSVASRGGPNEQFFGPGTRLTVL.

This clonotype qualifies as medium-sized. The chain has TRBV20-1 and TRBJ2-3; 7 positions agree with TRBD2. The V gene end was trimmed by 5 bases and the J gene end by 13 bases; junction bases not matched to a gene: 15. The CDR3 has 13 residues. CDR1 is DFQATT and CDR2 is SNEGSKA in the germline V gene (reference sequence). Written as DNA, the CDR3 is TGCAGTGCTCGCTCCCCTAGCGGAGAGGGGAAGTATTTT. It yields the protein CSARSPSGEGKYF.

This clonotype was seen ten or more times. The chain combines TRBV7-8 with TRBJ1-2; no firm D call. This CDR3 region has 16 residues. Germline V lookup: CDR1 SGHVS, CDR2 FQNEAQ. The V end lost 5 bases, the J end lost 6 bases, and 22 bases lay between the germline ends. The CDR3 region is CASSPAVRALVNGYTF. For the CDR3, the DNA is TGTGCCAGCAGCCCCGCGGTCAGAGCCTTAGTGAATGGCTACACCTTC.

The rearrangement links TRBV5-5 to TRBJ1-1; TRBD1 is a possible D gene (5 bases). Trimming took off 0 bases at V and 0 bases at J, with 12 bases between the two ends. There are 16 residues in the CDR3. Germline V gives CDR1 SGHKS, CDR2 YYEKEE (reference sequence). CDR3 sequence (DNA): TGTGCCAGCAGCTTGGCGGTAGGGACCTTGAACACTGAAGCTTTCTTT. Protein sequence: CASSLAVGTLNTEAFF.

This clonotype is medium-sized by share. The J gene is TRBJ2-5, the V gene TRBV9; 7 bases align to TRBD1. This CDR3 region has 15 residues. Germline CDR1 SGDLS, CDR2 YYNGEE. The V gene end was trimmed by 1 base and the J gene end by 5 bases; junction bases not matched to a gene: 8. CDR3 region: CASSVRQGWEETQYF. In DNA form, the CDR3 reads TGTGCCAGCAGCGTAAGACAGGGTTGGGAGGAGACCCAGTACTTC.

The rearrangement joins TRBV29-1 to TRBJ2-3; tentatively, D is TRBD1 or TRBD2 (5 bases each). The CDR3 is 13 amino acids. Trimming took off 6 bases at V and 1 base at J, with 11 bases between the two ends. Germline lookup yields CDR1 SQVTM and CDR2 ANQGSEA. In DNA form, the CDR3 reads TGCAGCGTGGGACCTTCCGGCACAGATACGCAGTATTTT. Translating it yields CSVGPSGTDTQYF.

This clonotype is termed medium-sized. The gene calls are TRBV5-1 and TRBJ2-3; TRBD2 matches 10 bases. Germline V gene sequence: CDR1 SGHRS, CDR2 YFSETQ. The CDR3 has 17 residues. V was pared by 1 base and J by 6 bases, with 11 bases of the junction left unmatched. CDR3 in DNA: TGCGCCAGCAGCTTGTCCAGCCTAGCGGGAGTAGCGGATACGCAGTATTTT. This gives the protein CASSLSSLAGVADTQYF. Full variable domain (missing parts from reference TRBV5-1 and TRBJ2-3): KAGVTQTPRYLIKTRGQQVTLSCSPISGHRSVSWYQQTPGQGLQFLFEYFSETQRNKGNFPGRFSGRQFSNSRSEMNVSTLELGDSALYLCASSLSSLAGVADTQYFGPGTRLTVL.

This clonotype has ten or more counts. V and J are TRBV12-3 or TRBV12-4 and TRBJ2-3; D gene ambiguous. The CDR3 length is 12 residues. V was trimmed by 3 bases and J by 5 bases, leaving 6 bases between them. CDR3: CASSFSGDTQYF. Here the CDR3 DNA reads TGTGCCAGCAGTTTCTCTGGAGATACGCAGTATTTT.

Sample share makes this clonotype medium-sized (0.01 to 0.1%). This chain links TRBV5-1 with TRBJ2-7, with D maybe TRBD2 (5 bases). The CDR3 has 12 amino acids. V was pared by 0 bases and J by 5 bases, with 6 bases between. Germline V lookup: CDR1 SGHRS, CDR2 YFSETQ. The CDR3 loop is CASSLVGNEQYF. CDR3 bases: TGCGCCAGCAGCTTGGTCGGGAACGAGCAGTACTTC.

The V and J genes are TRBV5-1 and TRBJ2-7; tentatively, D is TRBD1 (6 bases). The V gene lost 3 bases and the J gene lost 4 bases, with 11 bases spanning the gap. Germline V gene lookup returns CDR1 SGHRS and CDR2 YFSETQ. CDR3 length equals 13 residues. The CDR3 coding sequence is TGCGCCAGCAGCTGGGACAAAACTTACGAGCAGTACTTC. It yields the protein CASSWDKTYEQYF.

V gene TRBV6-5 combines with J gene TRBJ2-7; D possibly matches TRBD1 or TRBD2 (6 bases each). The length of the CDR3 is 15 residues. Germline CDR1 and CDR2: MNHEY and SVGAGI. V was trimmed by 7 bases and J by 6 bases, leaving 22 bases between them. CDR3 in amino acids: CASTYDRRGYSEQYF. In DNA, the CDR3 is TGTGCCAGCACCTACGACAGGAGGGGGTATAGCGAGCAGTACTTC.

The chain links TRBV20-1 to TRBJ2-1; D remains ambiguous. The CDR3 contains 16 residues. Deletions cut 5 bases from V and 0 bases from J, with 17 bases between. Germline lookup yields CDR1 DFQATT and CDR2 SNEGSKA (reference sequence). The DNA of the CDR3 is TGCAGTGCTCCCCCTTTTGCGTCCGACTCCTACAATGAGCAGTTCTTC. This translates into CSAPPFASDSYNEQFF.

The CDR3 DNA follows: TGCAGCGCCGAGGTCGGAGCAGATACGCAGTATTTT. Its protein product is CSAEVGADTQYF. The rearrangement links TRBV29-1 to TRBJ2-3; D gene uncertain. Trimming stripped 7 bases from V and 4 bases from J, with 12 bases between. The CDR3 has 12 amino acids. Germline CDR1 SQVTM, CDR2 ANQGSEA.